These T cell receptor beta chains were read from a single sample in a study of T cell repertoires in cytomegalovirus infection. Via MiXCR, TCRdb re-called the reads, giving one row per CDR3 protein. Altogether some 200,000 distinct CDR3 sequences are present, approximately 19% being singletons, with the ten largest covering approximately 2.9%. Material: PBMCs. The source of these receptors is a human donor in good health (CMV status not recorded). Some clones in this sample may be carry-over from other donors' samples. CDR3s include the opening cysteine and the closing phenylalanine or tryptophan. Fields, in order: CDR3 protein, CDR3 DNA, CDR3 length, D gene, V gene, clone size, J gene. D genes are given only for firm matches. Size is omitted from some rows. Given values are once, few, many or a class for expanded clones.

cdr3_aa: CASSTRADMNTEAFF; cdr3_nt: TGTGCCAGCAGCACCCGGGCAGACATGAACACTGAAGCTTTCTTT; cdr3_length: 15; d_call: -; v_call: TRBV7-3; clone_size: few; j_call: TRBJ1-1
cdr3_aa: CASSEGGHEQYF; cdr3_nt: TGTGCCAGCAGTGAAGGCGGACACGAGCAGTACTTC; cdr3_length: 12; d_call: -; v_call: TRBV2; clone_size: -; j_call: TRBJ2-7
cdr3_aa: CASSQGTGGQPQHF; cdr3_nt: TGTGCCAGCTCACAAGGGACAGGGGGTCAGCCCCAGCATTTT; cdr3_length: 14; d_call: TRBD1; v_call: TRBV18; clone_size: few; j_call: TRBJ1-5
cdr3_aa: CASSLTPFLGAFF; cdr3_nt: TGTGCCAGCAGCTTAACCCCGTTCCTAGGGGCTTTCTTT; cdr3_length: 13; d_call: -; v_call: TRBV7-2; clone_size: few; j_call: TRBJ1-1
cdr3_aa: CASSKYQETQYF; cdr3_nt: TGTGCCAGCTCAAAGTACCAAGAGACCCAGTACTTC; cdr3_length: 12; d_call: -; v_call: TRBV18; clone_size: few; j_call: TRBJ2-5
cdr3_aa: CASSTGEKDTQYF; cdr3_nt: TGTGCCAGCAGTACAGGGGAGAAGGATACGCAGTATTTT; cdr3_length: 13; d_call: TRBD1; v_call: TRBV6-2/TRBV6-3; clone_size: few; j_call: TRBJ2-3
cdr3_aa: CSARNMFGRGRYEQYF; cdr3_nt: TGCAGTGCTAGAAATATGTTTGGGCGGGGAAGATACGAGCAGTACTTC; cdr3_length: 16; d_call: -; v_call: TRBV20-1; clone_size: -; j_call: TRBJ2-7
cdr3_aa: CASSPRIRDRGYEQFF; cdr3_nt: TGTGCCAGCAGCCCACGAATCCGGGACAGGGGGTATGAGCAGTTCTTC; cdr3_length: 16; d_call: TRBD1; v_call: TRBV7-3; clone_size: -; j_call: TRBJ2-1
cdr3_aa: CASSLSGFTHNEQFF; cdr3_nt: TGTGCCAGCAGCCTCTCGGGGTTTACTCACAATGAGCAGTTCTTC; cdr3_length: 15; d_call: -; v_call: TRBV7-8; clone_size: many; j_call: TRBJ2-1
cdr3_aa: CASSPRRVTYEQYF; cdr3_nt: TGTGCCAGCAGCCCCCGACGGGTTACCTACGAGCAGTACTTC; cdr3_length: 14; d_call: -; v_call: TRBV11-2; clone_size: few; j_call: TRBJ2-7
cdr3_aa: CASSPGLAGELFF; cdr3_nt: TGTGCCAGCAGCCCGGGACTAGCCGGGGAGCTGTTTTTT; cdr3_length: 13; d_call: TRBD2; v_call: TRBV28; clone_size: -; j_call: TRBJ2-2
cdr3_aa: CASRVARPQPQHF; cdr3_nt: TGTGCCAGCAGGGTGGCCCGGCCTCAGCCCCAGCATTTT; cdr3_length: 13; d_call: -; v_call: TRBV6-2/TRBV6-3; clone_size: once; j_call: TRBJ1-5
cdr3_aa: CASSLGREGQPQHF; cdr3_nt: TGTGCCAGCTCCCTTGGACGGGAGGGTCAGCCCCAGCATTTT; cdr3_length: 14; d_call: -; v_call: TRBV18; clone_size: -; j_call: TRBJ1-5
cdr3_aa: CASTLFSVAGAPYEQYF; cdr3_nt: TGTGCCAGCACCCTCTTTTCAGTAGCGGGAGCTCCTTACGAGCAGTACTTC; cdr3_length: 17; d_call: TRBD2; v_call: TRBV28; clone_size: few; j_call: TRBJ2-7
cdr3_aa: CASSLDTDAFF; cdr3_nt: TGTGCCAGCAGCTTAGACACGGACGCTTTCTTT; cdr3_length: 11; d_call: -; v_call: TRBV7-8; clone_size: many; j_call: TRBJ1-1
cdr3_aa: CASSSQKGETQYF; cdr3_nt: TGTGCCAGCAGCTCGCAGAAGGGAGAGACCCAGTACTTC; cdr3_length: 13; d_call: -; v_call: TRBV7-3; clone_size: many; j_call: TRBJ2-5
cdr3_aa: CASTFDWVTGANVLTF; cdr3_nt: TGTGCCAGCACCTTTGATTGGGTAACTGGGGCCAACGTCCTGACTTTC; cdr3_length: 16; d_call: -; v_call: TRBV11-1; clone_size: few; j_call: TRBJ2-6
cdr3_aa: CASSPQEGDTEAFF; cdr3_nt: TGTGCCAGCAGCCCCCAGGAGGGGGACACTGAAGCTTTCTTT; cdr3_length: 14; d_call: -; v_call: TRBV6-2/TRBV6-3; clone_size: many; j_call: TRBJ1-1
cdr3_aa: CASSNHRDSNQPQHF; cdr3_nt: TGTGCCAGCAGCAACCACCGGGACAGCAATCAGCCCCAGCATTTT; cdr3_length: 15; d_call: -; v_call: TRBV6-2/TRBV6-3; clone_size: -; j_call: TRBJ1-5
cdr3_aa: CASSHRLDKTYNEQFF; cdr3_nt: TGTGCCAGCAGCCACCGACTGGACAAAACCTACAATGAGCAGTTCTTC; cdr3_length: 16; d_call: -; v_call: TRBV7-9; clone_size: many; j_call: TRBJ2-1
cdr3_aa: CASSLAQGAWTEAFF; cdr3_nt: TGCGCCAGCAGCTTGGCGCAGGGGGCATGGACTGAAGCTTTCTTT; cdr3_length: 15; d_call: TRBD1; v_call: TRBV5-1; clone_size: few; j_call: TRBJ1-1
cdr3_aa: CASSIQTSGSGETQYF; cdr3_nt: TGTGCCAGTAGTATCCAGACTAGCGGGTCCGGCGAGACCCAGTACTTC; cdr3_length: 16; d_call: TRBD2; v_call: TRBV19; clone_size: many; j_call: TRBJ2-5
cdr3_aa: CASSLGQGRGQPQHF; cdr3_nt: TGTGCCAGCAGTCTCGGACAGGGCAGAGGTCAGCCCCAGCATTTT; cdr3_length: 15; d_call: TRBD1; v_call: TRBV27; clone_size: many; j_call: TRBJ1-5
cdr3_aa: CASSPDRNSNQPQHF; cdr3_nt: TGTGCCAGCAGCCCGGACCGGAATAGCAATCAGCCCCAGCATTTT; cdr3_length: 15; d_call: -; v_call: TRBV11-2; clone_size: few; j_call: TRBJ1-5
cdr3_aa: CASSLDEYDGYTF; cdr3_nt: TGTGCCAGCAGCTTGGATGAATATGATGGCTACACCTTC; cdr3_length: 13; d_call: -; v_call: TRBV5-6; clone_size: many; j_call: TRBJ1-2
cdr3_aa: CASSLGGIGKDTQYF; cdr3_nt: TGCGCCAGCAGCTTGGGAGGAATCGGAAAAGATACGCAGTATTTT; cdr3_length: 15; d_call: -; v_call: TRBV5-1; clone_size: -; j_call: TRBJ2-3
cdr3_aa: CASSFGTGGLGTQYF; cdr3_nt: TGTGCCAGCAGCTTCGGGACAGGGGGCCTCGGGACCCAGTACTTC; cdr3_length: 15; d_call: TRBD1; v_call: TRBV11-2; clone_size: -; j_call: TRBJ2-5
cdr3_aa: CASSLTTYEQYF; cdr3_nt: TGTGCCAGCAGCTTAACAACTTACGAGCAGTACTTC; cdr3_length: 12; d_call: -; v_call: TRBV7-2; clone_size: many; j_call: TRBJ2-7
cdr3_aa: CASRDSQYYRSTNEKLFF; cdr3_nt: TGTGCCAGCAGGGACAGCCAATATTACCGTTCAACTAATGAAAAACTGTTTTTT; cdr3_length: 18; d_call: TRBD1; v_call: TRBV19; clone_size: -; j_call: TRBJ1-4
cdr3_aa: CASSLTGHSGNTIYF; cdr3_nt: TGTGCCAGCAGTTTGACAGGGCACTCTGGAAACACCATATATTTT; cdr3_length: 15; d_call: TRBD1; v_call: TRBV27; clone_size: -; j_call: TRBJ1-3
cdr3_aa: CASSLGSGSFSRRTDMQYF; cdr3_nt: TGTGCCAGCAGCTTAGGTAGCGGGAGCTTCTCACGCCGCACAGATATGCAGTATTTT; cdr3_length: 19; d_call: TRBD2; v_call: TRBV7-6; clone_size: -; j_call: TRBJ2-3
cdr3_aa: CASSLGPEPQHF; cdr3_nt: TGTGCCAGCAGCTTAGGTCCCGAGCCCCAGCATTTT; cdr3_length: 12; d_call: -; v_call: TRBV7-2; clone_size: many; j_call: TRBJ1-5
cdr3_aa: CSAEGQGAEGNQPQHF; cdr3_nt: TGCAGTGCCGAGGGACAGGGCGCGGAGGGCAATCAGCCCCAGCATTTT; cdr3_length: 16; d_call: TRBD1; v_call: TRBV20-1; clone_size: -; j_call: TRBJ1-5
cdr3_aa: CASSKPRTSGPARDTQYF; cdr3_nt: TGTGCCAGCAGCAAGCCGAGGACTAGCGGGCCTGCTAGAGATACGCAGTATTTT; cdr3_length: 18; d_call: TRBD2; v_call: TRBV28; clone_size: -; j_call: TRBJ2-3
cdr3_aa: CASSKGTGGAKNYGYTF; cdr3_nt: TGTGCCAGCAGTAAAGGGACAGGGGGCGCGAAGAACTATGGCTACACCTTC; cdr3_length: 17; d_call: TRBD1; v_call: TRBV6-5; clone_size: -; j_call: TRBJ1-2
cdr3_aa: CASSQDPGGLADFSGNEQFF; cdr3_nt: TGCGCCAGCAGCCAAGATCCGGGGGGACTAGCGGACTTCTCGGGAAATGAGCAGTTCTTC; cdr3_length: 20; d_call: TRBD2; v_call: TRBV4-1; clone_size: -; j_call: TRBJ2-1
cdr3_aa: CASSQDRGPALAGELFF; cdr3_nt: TGCGCCAGCAGCCAAGATCGTGGACCAGCTCTCGCCGGGGAGCTGTTTTTT; cdr3_length: 17; d_call: -; v_call: TRBV4-3; clone_size: few; j_call: TRBJ2-2
cdr3_aa: CASSSGQMNTDAFF; cdr3_nt: TGTGCCAGCAGCTCCGGACAGATGAACACTGATGCTTTCTTT; cdr3_length: 14; d_call: -; v_call: TRBV7-6; clone_size: -; j_call: TRBJ1-1
cdr3_aa: CASSAGVTGELFF; cdr3_nt: TGCGCCAGCAGCGCCGGGGTTACCGGGGAGCTGTTTTTT; cdr3_length: 13; d_call: -; v_call: TRBV5-1; clone_size: -; j_call: TRBJ2-2
cdr3_aa: CASSSYYEQYF; cdr3_nt: TGTGCCAGCAGCTCCTACTACGAGCAGTACTTC; cdr3_length: 11; d_call: -; v_call: TRBV7-2; clone_size: many; j_call: TRBJ2-7
cdr3_aa: CASSTITGDEQFF; cdr3_nt: TGTGCCAGCAGCACCATAACAGGGGATGAGCAGTTCTTC; cdr3_length: 13; d_call: TRBD1; v_call: TRBV7-4; clone_size: -; j_call: TRBJ2-1
cdr3_aa: CASSQGPSGNGYTF; cdr3_nt: TGTGCCAGCAGCCAAGGACCCTCTGGGAATGGCTACACCTTC; cdr3_length: 14; d_call: -; v_call: TRBV14; clone_size: -; j_call: TRBJ1-2
cdr3_aa: CASSLDNASTREQYF; cdr3_nt: TGTGCCAGCAGTTTAGACAACGCGTCAACTCGGGAGCAGTACTTC; cdr3_length: 15; d_call: -; v_call: TRBV28; clone_size: -; j_call: TRBJ2-7